The rows below give T cell receptor beta chains drawn from one sample of a study of blood T cell repertoires in COVID-19. Libraries were prepared by immunoSEQ multiplex PCR; TCRdb keeps only in-frame clonotypes and omits some of them. The profile covers around 220,000 clones, with about 90% appearing a single time and 14% to 15% taken by the ten largest. Specimen: PBMCs or T cells enriched from blood (not recorded which). The receptors stem from a woman between 50 and 59 years old with acute COVID-19. Each CDR3 is given with its conserved first and last residue. The order of the fields is J gene, D gene, CDR3 length, V gene, CDR3 protein. A D gene is named only where the DNA matches it firmly.

>TRBJ1-2|NA|14|TRBV15
CATRAPGSNYGYTF
>TRBJ1-5|NA|16|TRBV6-5
CASSYQRTTVSQPQHF
>TRBJ2-1|TRBD2|17|TRBV19
CASSIAFGLALTNEQFF
>TRBJ1-4|NA|16|TRBV18
CASSPFDSATNEKLFF
>TRBJ2-1|NA|14|TRBV5-1
CASSLQGRYNEQFF
>TRBJ1-2|NA|14|TRBV10-3
CAIASIGSPYGYTF
>TRBJ2-7|TRBD1|15|TRBV7-9
CASSLAGGISYEQYF
>TRBJ2-1|TRBD2|16|TRBV5-1
CASSLVASGRVSEQFF
>TRBJ1-1|TRBD1|12|TRBV11-2
CASSFGGTGAFF
>TRBJ2-7|NA|13|TRBV3-1/TRBV3-2
CASSPQGAYEQYF
>TRBJ2-3|NA|13|TRBV28
CASSPATRFAQYF